This T cell receptor (beta chain) was captured by sequencing in a study of response to subunit inactivated influenza vaccine. Trimming took 2 bases from V and 7 from J; bases not matched to a gene: 8. Per the germline V gene, CDR1 is SGHRS and CDR2 is YFSETQ. The CDR3 spans 15 residues. TCRdb re-analysed the RT-PCR reads in MiXCR, keeping a single row per CDR3 protein. This table has more than 550,000 distinct CDR3 sequences, roughly 10% appearing once. This sample was also put to use in a study of T cells expressing NK-cell markers. That work contributes: UMI-tagged 5'RACE template switching yielded the TCR beta cDNA.

Specimen: PBMCs from blood, collected on the day of vaccination. The chain has TRBV5-1 and TRBJ2-2; 7 nucleotides agree with TRBD2. This TCR was recovered from a man in his fifties who received an inactivated influenza vaccine. The CDR3 region is CASSLSGARVGELFF. CDR3 nucleotides: TGCGCCAGCAGCTTAAGCGGGGCGAGGGTCGGGGAGCTGTTTTTT.